This T cell receptor beta chain is drawn from a study of vaccination effects on CD4 cells after COVID-19. At the level of the study: Post-vaccine draws lagged the second dose by a median of 72 days. Broader study findings: Whether induced by infection or by vaccine, clones showed marked clonal contraction late after vaccination. Common cold coronavirus cross-reactivity was shown by only 1 of 255 vaccine-induced clones in healthy vaccinees.

Isolation of CD4+ T cells took place after approximately ten days of culture. The participants, recipients of two vaccine doses, got either BNT162b2 or mRNA-1273. The repertoire was sequenced with immunoSEQ multiplex PCR; TCRdb's copy has only in-frame clones and lacks some. This sample has about 40,000 clones, with about 70% found just once. The CDR3 runs to 11 residues. Germline-derived CDR1 and CDR2 are MGHDK and SYGVNS. V lost 7 bases and J 10 bases, leaving 13 bases between the germline ends. A note on this clone: Antigen unknown.

Material: CD4+ T cells from PBMCs cultured without peptide, obtained after COVID-19 vaccination. The chain joins TRBV25-1 to TRBJ1-1, with unresolved D. This TCR came from a human donor who received a COVID-19 vaccine. The CDR3 region is CASKSVAGAFF. CDR3 in DNA: TGTGCCAGCAAATCAGTGGCGGGAGCTTTCTTT.